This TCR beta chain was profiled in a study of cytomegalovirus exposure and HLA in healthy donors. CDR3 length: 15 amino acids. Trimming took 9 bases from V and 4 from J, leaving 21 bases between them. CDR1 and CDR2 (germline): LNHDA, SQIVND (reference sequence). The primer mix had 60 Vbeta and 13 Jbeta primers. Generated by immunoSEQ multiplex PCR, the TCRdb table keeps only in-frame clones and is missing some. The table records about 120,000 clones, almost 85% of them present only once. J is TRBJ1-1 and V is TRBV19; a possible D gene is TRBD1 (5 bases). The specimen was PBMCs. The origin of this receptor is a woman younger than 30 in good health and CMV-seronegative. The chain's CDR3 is CASNPTGWGGTEAFF. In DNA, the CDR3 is TGTGCCAGCAATCCCACTGGTTGGGGGGGCACTGAAGCTTTCTTT.